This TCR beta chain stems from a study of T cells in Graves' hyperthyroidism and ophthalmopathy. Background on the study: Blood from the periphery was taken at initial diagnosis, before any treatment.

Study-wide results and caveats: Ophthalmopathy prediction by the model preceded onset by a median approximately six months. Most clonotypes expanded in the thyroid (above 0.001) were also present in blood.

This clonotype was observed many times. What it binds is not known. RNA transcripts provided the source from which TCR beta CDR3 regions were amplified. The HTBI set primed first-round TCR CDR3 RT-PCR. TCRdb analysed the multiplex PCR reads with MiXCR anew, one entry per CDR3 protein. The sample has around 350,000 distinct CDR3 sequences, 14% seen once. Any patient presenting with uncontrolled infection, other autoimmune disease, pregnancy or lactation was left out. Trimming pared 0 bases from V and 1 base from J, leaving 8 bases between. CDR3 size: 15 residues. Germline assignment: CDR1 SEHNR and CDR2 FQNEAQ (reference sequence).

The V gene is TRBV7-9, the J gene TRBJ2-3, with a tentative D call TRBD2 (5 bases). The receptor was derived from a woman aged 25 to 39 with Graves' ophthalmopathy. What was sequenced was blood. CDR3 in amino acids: CASSLALGGTDTQYF. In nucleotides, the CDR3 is TGTGCCAGCAGCTTAGCGCTCGGGGGCACAGATACGCAGTATTTT.